This entry is about one T cell receptor (beta chain). Which antigen it targets is not known. To determine HCMV serostatus, a commercial ELISA kit was used to detect HCMV-specific IgG in serum. Ficoll density gradient centrifugation was used to isolate peripheral blood mononuclear cells from blood. The listed sequencing device is Illumina HiSeq 2000. TCR beta cDNA libraries were made by 5'RACE template switching that added a universal primer site and unique molecular identifiers. cDNA synthesis was primed from the TCR beta constant segment and was followed by two successive PCR amplification steps. As for the authors' bioinformatics: MIGEC handled demultiplexing of the reads and grouping by UMI, while MiTCR was used to assemble and quantify clonotypes. To remove erroneous sequences, TCR cDNA sequences were retained only when supported by two or more reads. The tcR package was used for downstream repertoire analysis, and clonotypes were matched across fractions by CDR3 nucleotide sequence plus V segment. VDJmatch was used to annotate antigen specificity against VDJdb, with one amino acid substitution in CDR3 allowed. The reads, reprocessed by TCRdb, yield one row per CDR3 protein sequence and no DNA. TCRdb's processing, not the authors' own work, is the source of the V and J calls. The table held for this sample gives 500,000 to 600,000 distinct CDR3 sequences. The top ten hold around 3.3% of the sample.

The data were obtained in a study of T cells expressing NK-cell markers (dated by TCRdb to the early 2020s). Study-wide context: In sorted CD3+CD56+NKG2C+, CD3+CD56+NKG2C- and CD3+CD56-NKG2C+ T-cell subsets from 7 or 8 donors, TCR beta-chain repertoires were profiled. The study sequenced eight donors, all healthy volunteers chosen at random: three men and five women. Of the eight sequenced donors, seven were found to be HCMV-seropositive and one was found to be HCMV-seronegative. Illumina HiSeq 2000/2500, MiSeq or NextSeq was used to sequence libraries as 2 x 150 bp reads. Beyond this particular receptor, the publication reports: In about six donors, the dominant CD3+CD56+NKG2C+ clonotypes were found to rank among the top 10 CD8+ clonotypes and to make up 1.0-7.0% of CD8+ T cells. It remained unclear whether the expanded NKG2C-expressing T cell clones were specific for HCMV antigens. Those dominant clonotypes were again the most abundant among CD3+CD56-NKG2C+ cells in a handful of donors, at roughly 28.3-65%.

The TCR was taken from a man younger than 35 in good health. Donor details come from another sample of the same person, matched by shared clones. Sequenced material: blood T cells: a sorted CD56 or NKG2C T cell subset, CD4+ or CD8+ T cells, or bulk PBMC T cells (not recorded which).

The CDR3 region reads CASTQWAADEQYF. The chain links TRBV7-9 with TRBJ2-7; TCRdb returns TRBD1, unconfirmable since there is no DNA. From the germline V gene (reference sequence), CDR1 is SEHNR and CDR2 is FQNEAQ. There are 13 amino acids in the CDR3, from cysteine to phenylalanine inclusive. DNA for this receptor is not on file.